Each of the 17 T cell receptor beta chains below was sequenced from the same sample in a study of cytomegalovirus exposure and HLA in healthy donors. In the PCR, 60 Vbeta and 13 Jbeta primers were used. Sequencing used immunoSEQ multiplex PCR; TCRdb keeps in-frame clones, though not all of them. The table has approximately 170,000 clones, more than 75% seen once. Sequencing used PBMCs. Source of these receptors: a man aged 25-40 years in good health and CMV-seropositive.

The table lists this clone with a count of one. V and J are TRBV7-3 and TRBJ2-2; 9 bases match TRBD2. V lost 5 bases and J lost 3; bases outside the gene matches: 10. Germline CDR1 and CDR2: SGHTA and FQGTGA. The CDR3 has 17 amino acids. The CDR3 loop is CASSPRVGGRDTGELFF. The CDR3 DNA sequence: TGTGCCAGCAGCCCCCGGGTGGGCGGGAGGGACACCGGGGAGCTGTTTTTT.

The chain carries TRBV5-6 and TRBJ1-2; D may be TRBD1 (5 bases). The CDR3 consists of 15 residues. In germline, CDR1 is SGHDT, CDR2 YYEEEE. V lost 0 bases, J lost 2 bases, and 11 bases lay in between. For the CDR3, the DNA is TGTGCCAGCAGCTTGGACCCGGGACTAAACTATGGCTACACCTTC. Its protein is CASSLDPGLNYGYTF. Variable domain in full (rest from reference TRBV5-6 and TRBJ1-2): DAGVTQSPTHLIKTRGQQVTLRCSPKSGHDTVSWYQQALGQGPQFIFQYYEEEERQRGNFPDRFSGHQFPNYSSELNVNALLLGDSALYLCASSLDPGLNYGYTFGSGTRLTVV.

This chain joins TRBV29-1 and TRBJ2-3, with a tentative D call TRBD2 (6 bases). Trimming pared 4 bases from V and 0 bases from J, leaving 11 bases between. The germline V gene has CDR1 SQVTM and CDR2 ANQGSEA. The CDR3 has 14 amino acids. The CDR3 sequence: CSVVAGTSTDTQYF. CDR3 bases: TGCAGCGTTGTGGCGGGAACTAGCACAGATACGCAGTATTTT.

The V call is TRBV10-1, the J call TRBJ2-7; 8 bases are a match to TRBD1. The trim removed 4 bases at V and 3 bases at J, leaving 5 bases unmatched. The CDR3 covers 14 residues. Germline V gene sequence: CDR1 WNHNN, CDR2 SYGVQD (reference sequence). The CDR3 nucleotides are TGCGCCAGCAGTGGCGACAGGGGAGGCTACGAGCAGTACTTC. Amino acids: CASSGDRGGYEQYF.

The rearrangement uses TRBV11-3 and TRBJ2-1, with 11 bases lining up with TRBD2. Unmatched junction bases numbered 5, after V lost 5 bases and J lost 8 bases. The CDR3 runs to 14 residues. Looked up from germline, CDR1 is SGHNT and CDR2 is YENEEA. In DNA, the CDR3 is TGTGCCAGCAGCCGGGGACTAGCGGCGGATGAGCAGTTCTTC. This sequence encodes CASSRGLAADEQFF.

J is TRBJ2-7 and V is TRBV7-9; tentative D call: TRBD1 (6 bases). V was clipped by 5 bases and J by 4 bases, with 9 bases between them. Germline CDR1 reads SEHNR; CDR2 reads FQNEAQ (reference sequence). CDR3 length: 12 residues. The CDR3 region is CASSTGKYEQYF. CDR3 coding DNA: TGTGCCAGCAGCACAGGGAAATACGAGCAGTACTTC.

Concerning this clone: Other DNA sequences in this sample translate to the same CDR3. The V and J genes are TRBV5-1 and TRBJ1-1; D may be TRBD1 (6 bases). The V and J ends lost 0 bases and 4 bases respectively, with 7 bases between them. Germline V gene data show CDR1 as SGHRS and CDR2 as YFSETQ. This CDR3 region has 13 residues. The CDR3 nucleotides read TGCGCCAGCAGCTTGGGAGGGGGCACTGAAGCTTTCTTT. Amino acid sequence: CASSLGGGTEAFF.

The J gene is TRBJ2-1, the V gene TRBV6-5; 8 bases line up with TRBD1. With V trimmed by 5 bases and J by 5 bases, 8 bases remained unmatched. This CDR3 spans 15 amino acids. CDR1 is MNHEY, CDR2 SVGAGI, per germline. The DNA of the CDR3 is TGTGCCAGCAGTCAAAGGACAGGGAGGAACAATGAGCAGTTCTTC. It codes for CASSQRTGRNNEQFF.

This sequence joins TRBV7-8 and TRBJ2-3, with TRBD2 matching over 11 bases. The CDR3 is 16 amino acids. J lost 4 bases, V lost 2 bases, and 5 bases had no gene match. Germline CDR1 SGHVS, CDR2 FQNEAQ. The CDR3: CASSLFSGRASDTQYF. DNA for the CDR3: TGTGCCAGCAGCTTATTTAGCGGGAGGGCATCAGATACGCAGTATTTT.

This clone is a singleton in its sample. CDR3 nucleotides: TGTGCCAGCAGCATCCCCGGGACTAGCGACGAGCAGTACTTC. Protein product: CASSIPGTSDEQYF. The V call is TRBV21-1, the J call TRBJ2-7; the table's D call, TRBD2, has no DNA check behind it. TRBV21-1 is labeled a pseudogene. The CDR3 has 14 amino acids.

The chain joins TRBV7-9 to TRBJ1-1, with D perhaps matching TRBD1 (5 bases). CDR1 is SEHNR and CDR2 is FQNEAQ in the germline V gene (reference sequence). This CDR3 spans 15 amino acids. The V and J ends lost 2 bases and 4 bases respectively, with 14 bases between them. The CDR3 DNA reads TGTGCCAGCAGCTTAAGCATAGGGGTGGGCACTGAAGCTTTCTTT. It translates to CASSLSIGVGTEAFF.

Regarding this clone: One junction end does not reproduce the germline sequence, and a read error may be involved. In DNA form, the CDR3 reads TGTGCCAGCAGGTTAACAGGGGGCAATAATTCACCCCTCCACTTT. Translating it yields CASRLTGGNNSPLHF. The J gene is TRBJ1-6, the V gene TRBV7-3; TRBD1 agrees at 9 bases. Germline CDR1 reads SGHTA; CDR2 reads FQGTGA. The CDR3 is 15 amino acids.

The chain joins TRBV7-9 to TRBJ2-1; 10 nucleotides match TRBD1. CDR3 size: 15 residues. CDR1 SEHNR and CDR2 FQNEAQ come from the germline V gene (reference sequence). V lost 2 bases, J lost 5 bases, and 3 bases stayed unmatched. CDR3 region: CASSLLGTGDNEQFF. CDR3 DNA sequence: TGTGCCAGCAGCTTACTCGGGACAGGGGACAATGAGCAGTTCTTC.

The rearrangement joins TRBV7-9 to TRBJ2-1; 8 positions agree with TRBD1. The CDR3 covers 15 residues. CDR1 SEHNR and CDR2 FQNEAQ come from the germline V gene (reference sequence). The ends lost 1 base at V and 3 bases at J; junction bases unmatched: 2. CDR3 bases: TGTGCCAGCAGCTTAGGCAGGGGGCTCTACAATGAGCAGTTCTTC. It specifies CASSLGRGLYNEQFF.

The gene calls are TRBV2 and TRBJ2-3, with D possibly being TRBD2 (5 bases). V was pared by 6 bases and J by 4 bases, with 17 bases between. Germline V gene sequence: CDR1 SNHLY, CDR2 FYNNEI. The CDR3 extends over 15 amino acids. CDR3 amino acids: CASRGNPGGPDTQYF. Written as DNA, the CDR3 is TGTGCCAGCAGGGGGAACCCAGGAGGCCCAGATACGCAGTATTTT.

The chain recombines TRBV2 with TRBJ1-1; D not certain. Germline V gene sequence: CDR1 SNHLY, CDR2 FYNNEI. V was pared by 5 bases and J by 1 base, with 5 bases between. CDR3 size: 12 residues. DNA for the CDR3: TGTGCCAGCAGTACAACGAACACTGAAGCTTTCTTT. Its translation is CASSTTNTEAFF.

In this sample, this clone turned up once. The chain joins TRBV9 to TRBJ2-1; 11 bases are a match to TRBD2. Germline V CDR1 and CDR2: SGDLS, YYNGEE. Unmatched junction bases numbered 2, after V lost 0 bases and J lost 6 bases. The CDR3 is made up of 15 amino acids. The CDR3: CASSVGLAGGNEQFF. CDR3 bases: TGTGCCAGCAGCGTAGGGCTAGCGGGAGGCAATGAGCAGTTCTTC.